The rows below give T cell receptor beta chains drawn from one sample of a study of blood T cell repertoires in COVID-19. Here immunoSEQ multiplex PCR was the method, and the copy in TCRdb shows in-frame clones only, minus some. The sample has under 450,000 clones; about 91% are singletons. Sample: peripheral blood. These receptors were obtained from a woman in her fifties or sixties with COVID-19, enrolled during active disease. CDR3s leave out the opening cysteine and the closing phenylalanine or tryptophan. Fields, in order: V gene, CDR3 protein.

V: TRBV5-4
CDR3: ASSPGESGGVYTQY

V: TRBV14
CDR3: ASSHLKGYYGYT

V: TRBV7-9
CDR3: ASSTSGGNTEAF

V: TRBV5-1
CDR3: ASRPGQGVAGDGNTIY

V: TRBV30
CDR3: ALAWADLETQY

V: TRBV5-1
CDR3: ASSLSPSINYGYT

V: TRBV5-1
CDR3: ASSLTGAAVVAF

V: TRBV4-2
CDR3: ASSQDRGATDTQY

V: TRBV6-6
CDR3: ASSPGQGDGTEAF

V: TRBV2
CDR3: ASSDARRANEKLF

V: TRBV18
CDR3: ASSPNKISNYGYT

V: TRBV21-1
CDR3: ASSPTGGLKY

V: TRBV14
CDR3: ASSHGLSTEAF

V: TRBV12-2
CDR3: ASRLGGVLAGSQPYEQY

V: TRBV28
CDR3: ASSLDVSGTGINPNYGYT

V: TRBV3-1/TRBV3-2
CDR3: ASSQLQGAMYEQY

V: TRBV19
CDR3: ASSGAHTGGQETQY

V: TRBV6-5
CDR3: ASGRGSGQPQH

V: TRBV7-3
CDR3: ASSSRGFSPSPSNYGYT

V: TRBV3-1/TRBV3-2
CDR3: ASSQDPTYRTSRSTDTQY

V: TRBV6-5
CDR3: ASSTGQGGAF

V: TRBV2
CDR3: ASSERGGRSNEQY

V: TRBV5-1
CDR3: ASSSDSHAETQY